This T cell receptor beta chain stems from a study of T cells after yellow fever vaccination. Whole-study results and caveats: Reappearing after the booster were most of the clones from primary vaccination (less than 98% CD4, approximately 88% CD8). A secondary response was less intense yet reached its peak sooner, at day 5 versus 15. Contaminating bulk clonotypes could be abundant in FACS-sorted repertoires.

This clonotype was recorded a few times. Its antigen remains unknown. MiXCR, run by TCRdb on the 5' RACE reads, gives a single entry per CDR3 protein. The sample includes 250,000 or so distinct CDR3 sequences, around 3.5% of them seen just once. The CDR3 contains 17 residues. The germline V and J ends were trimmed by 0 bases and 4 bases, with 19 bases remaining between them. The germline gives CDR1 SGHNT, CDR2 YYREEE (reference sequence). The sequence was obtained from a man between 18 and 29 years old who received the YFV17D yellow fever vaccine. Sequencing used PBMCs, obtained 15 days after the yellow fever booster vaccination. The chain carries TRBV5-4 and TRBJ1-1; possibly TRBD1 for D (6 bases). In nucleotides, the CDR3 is TGTGCCAGCAGCTTGGAAGGGGGACCCGAGAGAGGCACTGAAGCTTTCTTT. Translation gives CASSLEGGPERGTEAFF.